These 31 T cell receptor beta chains share one sample of origin, sequenced in a study of T cell changes during pregnancy in multiple sclerosis. Profiled with immunoSEQ multiplex PCR; TCRdb holds only in-frame clones, not every one. The sample contains approximately 100,000 clones, roughly nine tenths of which appear only once. The sequences come from peripheral blood, collected after pregnancy. The origin of the receptors is a female donor in good health, enrolled as a control in a pregnancy study.

V is TRBV27 and J is TRBJ1-5; D is possibly TRBD1 (6 bases). The CDR3 sequence is 16 residues long. V lost 3 bases, J lost 3 bases, and 15 bases lay in between. The germline gives CDR1 MNHEY, CDR2 SMNVEV (reference sequence). In DNA, the CDR3 is TGTGCCAGCAGTTTCCTTGGCAGGGGAAACAATCAGCCCCAGCATTTT. Translating it yields CASSFLGRGNNQPQHF.

The chain carries TRBV4-1 and TRBJ2-2; 13 bases map to TRBD2. The germline V gene has CDR1 MGHRA and CDR2 YSYEKL. CDR3 length equals 17 residues. V was pared by 1 base and J by 3 bases, with 2 bases of the junction left unmatched. The CDR3 region is CASSQGTSGRHTGELFF. The CDR3 DNA reads TGCGCCAGCAGCCAAGGGACTAGCGGGAGACACACCGGGGAGCTGTTTTTT.

The chain links TRBV28 to TRBJ1-2; D is uncertain. This CDR3 comprises 15 residues. Germline V gene data show CDR1 as MDHEN and CDR2 as SYDVKM. The ends were cut back, 5 bases at V and 3 bases at J, with 16 bases in the middle. CDR3 DNA sequence: TGTGCCAGCAGTCCCAAATTCGTACGGGACTATGGCTACACCTTC. Residues: CASSPKFVRDYGYTF.

This chain uses TRBV6-1 with TRBJ2-3; no reliable D call. The CDR3 runs 15 residues. Germline V gene sequence: CDR1 MNHNS, CDR2 SASEGT. The V gene lost 1 base and the J gene lost 2 bases, with 10 bases spanning the gap. The CDR3: CASSEDYTSTDTQYF. The DNA of the CDR3 is TGTGCCAGCAGTGAAGATTACACCTCCACAGATACGCAGTATTTT.

This rearrangement joins TRBV18 to TRBJ2-3; 15 nucleotides align to TRBD2. The V segment lost 3 bases and the J segment 5 bases; nucleotides outside the gene matches: 3. The CDR3 is made up of 16 amino acids. Germline V gene data show CDR1 as KGHSH and CDR2 as LQKENI. CDR3 nucleotide sequence: TGTGCCAGCTCACCGGGACTAGCGGGAGGTAAAGATACGCAGTATTTT. It encodes CASSPGLAGGKDTQYF.

The CDR3 reads CASSVQGSEDKLFF. CDR3 nucleotide sequence: TGCGCCAGCAGCGTACAGGGGAGCGAAGACAAACTGTTTTTT. V is TRBV5-1 and J is TRBJ1-4; 7 nucleotides match TRBD1. Germline CDR1 is SGHRS and CDR2 is YFSETQ. This CDR3 region has 14 residues. After removal of 4 bases from V and 11 bases from J, the junction contained 11 bases not matched to a gene.

V usage is TRBV7-3 and J usage is TRBJ1-2; TRBD1 might be the D (5 bases). Germline CDR1 and CDR2: SGHTA and FQGTGA. Trimming shortened V by 4 bases and J by 4 bases, and 10 bases separated the two germline ends. This CDR3 contains 13 residues. The CDR3 loop reads CASSSDSSYGYTF. CDR3 nucleotides: TGTGCCAGCAGCTCTGACAGTTCCTATGGCTACACCTTC.

The gene calls are TRBV5-1 and TRBJ2-2, with D possibly TRBD1 on 6 matching bases. The CDR3 totals 15 residues. Trimming left V 2 bases short and J 1 base short, with 9 bases between. Germline lookup yields CDR1 SGHRS and CDR2 YFSETQ. The CDR3 DNA reads TGCGCCAGCAGCTTCGGGACAAGGAACACCGGGGAGCTGTTTTTT. It is translated as CASSFGTRNTGELFF.

CDR3 bases: TGTGCCAGTAGTATAGAGGGCAGGGGGCCGGATACGCAGTATTTT. It specifies CASSIEGRGPDTQYF. The chain joins TRBV19 to TRBJ2-3; 8 positions agree with TRBD1. CDR1 LNHDA and CDR2 SQIVND come from the germline V gene (reference sequence). The CDR3 covers 15 residues. V shed 0 bases, J shed 6 bases, and the junction held 5 bases outside the gene matches. Based on the CDR3 plus reference TRBV19 and TRBJ2-3, the full variable domain is DGGITQSPKYLFRKEGQNVTLSCEQNLNHDAMYWYRQDPGQGLRLIYYSQIVNDFQKGDIAEGYSVSREKKESFPLTVTSAQKNPTAFYLCASSIEGRGPDTQYFGPGTRLTVL.

This chain uses TRBV4-1 with TRBJ2-3; TRBD2 agrees at 10 bases. Germline V CDR1 and CDR2: MGHRA, YSYEKL. CDR3 length: 18 residues. V trimming: 4 bases; J trimming: 2 bases; junction bases outside the gene matches: 12. CDR3 coding DNA: TGCGCCAGCAGCCTCCAAACACCGGGACTAGCGCTCACAGATACGCAGTATTTT. It is translated as CASSLQTPGLALTDTQYF.

This rearrangement joins TRBV6-4 to TRBJ2-3; 8 positions agree with TRBD1. The CDR3 has 15 amino acids. Per the germline V gene, CDR1 is MRHNA and CDR2 is SNTAGT. V was clipped by 2 bases and J by 4 bases; unmatched bases: 5. As DNA, the CDR3 is TGTGCCAGCAGTGACCCGAGACAGGGGTCAGATACGCAGTATTTT. It encodes CASSDPRQGSDTQYF.

This clone was found once. V and J are TRBV2 and TRBJ1-5; D is ambiguous. Germline V gene data show CDR1 as SNHLY and CDR2 as FYNNEI. Trimming removed 1 base at V and 8 bases at J, with 12 bases between. The length of the CDR3 is 14 residues. The CDR3 DNA reads as TGTGCCAGCAGTGAAGTCGGCGGAGGCGAGCCCCAGCATTTT. Protein sequence: CASSEVGGGEPQHF.

This clone has just one count. The chain joins TRBV19 to TRBJ2-4, with D perhaps matching TRBD1 (6 bases). The germline V and J ends were trimmed by 3 bases and 1 base, with 13 bases remaining between them. CDR1 and CDR2 from the germline V gene are LNHDA and SQIVND (reference sequence). The CDR3 runs to 16 residues. The CDR3 DNA reads TGTGCCAGTAGTATCGACAGGACCATGGCCAAAAACATTCAGTACTTC. Its translation: CASSIDRTMAKNIQYF.

This sequence joins TRBV7-9 and TRBJ1-1; D not certain. V was cut by 6 bases and J by 11 bases, with 16 bases left in between. The length of the CDR3 is 12 residues. Germline values: CDR1 SEHNR, CDR2 FQNEAQ (reference sequence). CDR3 in DNA: TGTGCCAGCAGACCAGACTCCTTCGGGGCTTTCTTT. Its translation: CASRPDSFGAFF.

For the CDR3, the DNA is TGTGCCAGTCAGACAGGGGAAGTAGCTAATGAAAAACTGTTTTTT. Protein sequence: CASQTGEVANEKLFF. The rearrangement links TRBV19 to TRBJ1-4, with TRBD1 matching over 8 bases. The germline V gene has CDR1 LNHDA and CDR2 SQIVND (reference sequence). This CDR3 region has 15 residues. V was clipped by 8 bases and J by 3 bases; unmatched bases: 8.

The J gene is TRBJ1-4, the V gene TRBV5-6; 7 nucleotides agree with TRBD1. Losses at the gene ends were 5 bases for V and 8 bases for J; bases not matched to a gene: 9. Germline CDR1 is SGHDT and CDR2 is YYEEEE. The CDR3 runs 14 residues. Here the CDR3 reads CASSPGGPREKLFF. The DNA of the CDR3 is TGTGCCAGCAGTCCAGGGGGTCCCCGGGAAAAACTGTTTTTT.

The J gene is TRBJ2-3, the V gene TRBV5-6; 8 positions match TRBD2. Germline V gene lookup returns CDR1 SGHDT and CDR2 YYEEEE. After removal of 2 bases from V and 3 bases from J, the junction contained 8 bases not matched to a gene. There are 16 residues in the CDR3. DNA of the CDR3: TGTGCCAGCAGCTTTCGGCGGGGGGTGAGGACAGATACGCAGTATTTT. Translated, it gives CASSFRRGVRTDTQYF.

This clone was detected only a few times. The CDR3 protein is CASSWTSGGPYNEQFF. CDR3 bases: TGTGCCAGCAGTTGGACTAGCGGGGGACCCTACAATGAGCAGTTCTTC. The V call is TRBV6-5, the J call TRBJ2-1, with 13 bases identical to TRBD2. V was pared by 4 bases and J by 2 bases, with 2 bases of the junction left unmatched. The CDR3 totals 16 residues. Looked up from germline, CDR1 is MNHEY and CDR2 is SVGAGI.

This chain links TRBV7-9 with TRBJ1-2, with D possibly being TRBD1 (6 bases). CDR1 is SEHNR, CDR2 FQNEAQ, per germline (reference sequence). Trimming removed 6 bases at V and 0 bases at J, with 14 bases between. This CDR3 contains 15 residues. CDR3 region: CASRETGKANYGYTF. DNA of the CDR3: TGTGCCAGCAGGGAGACAGGAAAAGCTAACTATGGCTACACCTTC.

The genes are TRBV7-8 and TRBJ2-6; D not resolved. CDR3 length equals 17 residues. Trimming took off 1 base at V and 0 bases at J, with 10 bases between the two ends. Looked up from germline, CDR1 is SGHVS and CDR2 is FQNEAQ. CDR3 DNA: TGTGCCAGCAGCTTAGAACTCACGGGCTCTGGGGCCAACGTCCTGACTTTC. Residues: CASSLELTGSGANVLTF.

The gene calls are TRBV9 and TRBJ2-7; 9 nucleotides agree with TRBD2. The germline gives CDR1 SGDLS, CDR2 YYNGEE. This CDR3 contains 16 residues. With V trimmed by 0 bases and J by 5 bases, 9 bases remained unmatched. DNA for the CDR3: TGTGCCAGCAGCGTAGCCAGTTTAGCGGGAGCCCACGAGCAGTACTTC. Protein: CASSVASLAGAHEQYF.

The chain couples TRBV5-1 to TRBJ1-1; TRBD1 might be the D (5 bases). V was pared by 3 bases and J by 5 bases, with 17 bases between. Germline CDR1 SGHRS, CDR2 YFSETQ. The CDR3 covers 15 residues. This CDR3 reads CASSSDGHLGTEAFF. The CDR3 DNA sequence: TGCGCCAGCAGCTCGGACGGACACCTCGGGACTGAAGCTTTCTTT.

The J gene is TRBJ2-7, the V gene TRBV28, with D possibly matching TRBD2 (5 bases). Germline V lookup: CDR1 MDHEN, CDR2 SYDVKM. This CDR3 has 15 residues. Trimming stripped 5 bases from V and 0 bases from J, with 14 bases between. The CDR3 loop reads CASSPRGAASYEQYF. The CDR3 DNA reads as TGTGCCAGCAGTCCCCGGGGAGCGGCCTCCTACGAGCAGTACTTC.

This clone has just one count. This sequence joins TRBV2 and TRBJ1-4; D is uncertain. Germline V lookup: CDR1 SNHLY, CDR2 FYNNEI. Trimming pared 9 bases from V and 7 bases from J, leaving 15 bases between. The CDR3 sequence is 13 residues long. CDR3 sequence (DNA): TGTGCCAGTTCGGAGGATCACGGTGAAAAACTGTTTTTT. It yields the protein CASSEDHGEKLFF. The whole variable domain, filled in from reference TRBV2 and TRBJ1-4, reads EPEVTQTPSHQVTQMGQEVILRCVPISNHLYFYWYRQILGQKVEFLVSFYNNEISEKSEIFDDQFSVERPDGSNFTLKIRSTKLEDSAMYFCASSEDHGEKLFFGSGTQLSVL.

The chain is built from TRBV20-1 and TRBJ2-1; D is unclear. CDR1 is DFQATT and CDR2 is SNEGSKA in the germline V gene (reference sequence). V dropped 2 bases and J dropped 13 bases, with 9 bases sitting between them. The length of the CDR3 is 10 residues. The CDR3 spells CSARQEIQFF. CDR3 nucleotides: TGCAGTGCTAGACAGGAAATCCAGTTCTTC.

The rearrangement links TRBV6-4 to TRBJ2-1, with 13 positions matching TRBD2. This CDR3 is built from 17 residues. In germline, CDR1 is MRHNA, CDR2 SNTAGT. J lost 8 bases, V lost 3 bases, and 10 bases had no gene match. Written as DNA, the CDR3 is TGTGCCAGCAGTGATTGGGACGGGACTAGCGGGGTCCATGAGCAGTTCTTC. This encodes CASSDWDGTSGVHEQFF.

The chain uses TRBV25-1 and TRBJ2-7; 12 bases align to TRBD2. Germline CDR1 reads MGHDK; CDR2 reads SYGVNS. The CDR3 contains 18 residues. V lost 3 bases and J lost 2; bases outside the gene matches: 11. The CDR3 here is CASSDGLAGGKATYEQYF. The CDR3 DNA follows: TGTGCCAGCAGTGATGGTCTAGCGGGAGGGAAGGCCACCTACGAGCAGTACTTC.

V and J are TRBV20-1 and TRBJ2-5; possibly TRBD1 for D (5 bases). Per germline, CDR1 DFQATT and CDR2 SNEGSKA (reference sequence). This CDR3 is 11 amino acids long. The CDR3 sequence: CSGRAQETQYF. The CDR3 bases are TGCTCGGGCAGGGCCCAAGAGACCCAGTACTTC.

This chain uses TRBV7-9 with TRBJ2-4; tentatively, D is TRBD2 (5 bases). CDR3 size: 13 residues. The V end was cut by 3 bases, the J end by 6 bases, with 9 bases between. Germline-derived CDR1 and CDR2 are SEHNR and FQNEAQ (reference sequence). The DNA for the CDR3 is TGTGCCAGCAGCTTGGGTGAGGGAAACATTCAGTACTTC. This codes for CASSLGEGNIQYF.

The gene calls are TRBV5-5 and TRBJ2-3; D possibly corresponds to TRBD2 (5 bases). The CDR3 contains 16 residues. In germline, CDR1 is SGHKS, CDR2 YYEKEE (reference sequence). V was pared by 4 bases and J by 1 base, with 16 bases between. CDR3 sequence: CASSRDRAGGTDTQYF. Here the CDR3 DNA reads TGTGCCAGCAGCCGGGATCGGGCAGGAGGCACAGATACGCAGTATTTT.

V and J are TRBV5-6 and TRBJ2-3; D might be TRBD1 (5 bases). CDR3 length equals 15 residues. V was pared by 4 bases and J by 2 bases, with 14 bases between. Germline CDR1 reads SGHDT; CDR2 reads YYEEEE. CDR3 bases: TGTGCCAGCAGCGTGGACATTTTTTCCACAGATACGCAGTATTTT. It codes for CASSVDIFSTDTQYF.